This is a list of T cell receptor beta chains from one sample in a study of blood T cell repertoires in COVID-19. The method was immunoSEQ multiplex PCR; TCRdb's version includes in-frame clones alone and lacks a portion of them. Here the sample spans about 46,000 clones, 75% to 90% being singletons. The source material was peripheral blood. Receptors were obtained from a woman aged 80 or over with COVID-19, enrolled during active disease. Each CDR3 is given with its conserved first and last residue. D genes are given only for firm matches. Not every row has a clone size; where given, it reads once, few, many or a size class.

J | D | size | V | DNA | CDR3
TRBJ2-3 | TRBD1 | once | TRBV14 | TGTGCCAGCAGCCGACAGGGGGCGGTGGACCCAGATACGCAGTATTTT | CASSRQGAVDPDTQYF
TRBJ2-1 | . | . | TRBV4-1 | TGCGCCAGCAGCCAAGCCCTGGGCTACCAAAACTCCGACAGCTCCTACAATGAGCAGTTCTTC | CASSQALGYQNSDSSYNEQFF
TRBJ2-3 | TRBD2 | . | TRBV10-2 | TGCGCCAGCAGTCCAGCGGGAGGGATGGATACGCAGTATTTT | CASSPAGGMDTQYF
TRBJ2-7 | TRBD2 | . | TRBV15 | TGTGCCACCAGCAGAGATCACGGTAGCGGGCAGACCTACGAGCAGTACTTC | CATSRDHGSGQTYEQYF
TRBJ2-5 | TRBD2 | . | TRBV11-2 | TGTGCCAGCAGCTTAGTAGGGACTAGCGGGGGGGCTTGGACCCAGTACTTC | CASSLVGTSGGAWTQYF
TRBJ2-5 | TRBD1 | . | TRBV4-3 | TGCGCCAGCAGCCCCTCCGGGACAGGGGGTGAGACCCAGTACTTC | CASSPSGTGGETQYF
TRBJ1-1 | . | few | TRBV14 | TGTGCCAGCAGCCTCCTAGGGACAACTCTGAACACTGAAGCTTTCTTT | CASSLLGTTLNTEAFF
TRBJ2-2 | TRBD2 | . | TRBV10-3 | TGTGCCATCAGTGAATCCTGGACTAGCGGTGGTCACACCGGGGAGCTGTTTTTT | CAISESWTSGGHTGELFF
TRBJ2-3 | TRBD1 | . | TRBV19 | TGTGCCAGTAGTAACCCCCGGGACAGAGGAACAGATACGCAGTATTTT | CASSNPRDRGTDTQYF
TRBJ1-4 | . | once | TRBV5-1 | TGCGCCAGCAGCGCAACTGGGCAGACTAATGAAAAACTGTTTTTT | CASSATGQTNEKLFF
TRBJ2-2 | TRBD1 | . | TRBV10-3 | TGTGCCACCTTCGACCGGGACAGGGACGGGACCGGGGAGCTGTTTTTT | CATFDRDRDGTGELFF
TRBJ2-1 | TRBD2 | once | TRBV20-1 | TGCAGTGCTAGTCGACTAGCGGGGATAAAGGCTGAGCAGTTCTTC | CSASRLAGIKAEQFF
TRBJ2-1 | . | . | TRBV7-2 | TGTGCCAGCAGTCGGGACTCCACCACCTACAATGAGCAGTTCTTC | CASSRDSTTYNEQFF
TRBJ1-5 | TRBD1 | . | TRBV24-1 | TGTGCCACCAGTGATGCTCAGGGGGCCGGGTATAGCAATCAGCCCCAGCATTTT | CATSDAQGAGYSNQPQHF
TRBJ2-5 | . | . | TRBV9 | TGTGCCAGCAGCGTAGGGGATAGGGAGTCGACCCAGTACTTC | CASSVGDRESTQYF
TRBJ2-2 | TRBD2 | . | TRBV2 | TGTGCCAGCAATACAGGAGGACTAGTCTGGACCGGGGAGCTGTTTTTT | CASNTGGLVWTGELFF
TRBJ2-7 | . | . | TRBV5-1 | TGCGCCAGCAGCTTGGATCCAGGTCTCGCTACCTACGAGCAGTACTTC | CASSLDPGLATYEQYF
TRBJ2-3 | . | . | TRBV5-1 | TGCGCCAGCAGCCACAGTACCTATAGCACAGATACGCAGTATTTT | CASSHSTYSTDTQYF
TRBJ2-7 | TRBD1 | . | TRBV2 | TGTGCCAGCTCCGGGACAGGGGCAAGAGAGCAGTACTTC | CASSGTGAREQYF
TRBJ1-4 | . | . | TRBV15 | TGTGCCACCAGCGGTCCTTTTGGGGCACTGTTTTTT | CATSGPFGALFF
TRBJ2-3 | TRBD2 | . | TRBV19 | TGTGCCACCAGAATGGGACTAGCGGGACCCACAGATACGCAGTATTTT | CATRMGLAGPTDTQYF